This T cell receptor beta chain came from a study of blood T cell repertoires in COVID-19. The authors' processing: Amplification of reference gene primers provided the estimated nucleated cell counts. Only in-frame clones appear in the TCRdb table, and some are missing; sequencing was by immunoSEQ multiplex PCR. V and J calls and clone size follow that table, whereas D and trimming were derived from the DNA. The repertoire holds 170,000 or so clones, 80% seen once, with 6.5% in the top ten. This clone was found a few times. This receptor was identified in a man between 65 and 85 years old with active or convalescent COVID-19. Sequenced sample: peripheral blood.

CDR3 amino acids: CASSTYRGTEAFF. The CDR3 nucleotides are TGTGCCAGCAGCACCTACAGGGGCACTGAAGCTTTCTTT. V gene TRBV12-3 or TRBV12-4 combines with J gene TRBJ1-1; 7 bases fit TRBD1. Trimming at V came to 6 bases and at J to 4 bases, leaving 5 bases not matched to a gene. This CDR3 contains 13 residues.